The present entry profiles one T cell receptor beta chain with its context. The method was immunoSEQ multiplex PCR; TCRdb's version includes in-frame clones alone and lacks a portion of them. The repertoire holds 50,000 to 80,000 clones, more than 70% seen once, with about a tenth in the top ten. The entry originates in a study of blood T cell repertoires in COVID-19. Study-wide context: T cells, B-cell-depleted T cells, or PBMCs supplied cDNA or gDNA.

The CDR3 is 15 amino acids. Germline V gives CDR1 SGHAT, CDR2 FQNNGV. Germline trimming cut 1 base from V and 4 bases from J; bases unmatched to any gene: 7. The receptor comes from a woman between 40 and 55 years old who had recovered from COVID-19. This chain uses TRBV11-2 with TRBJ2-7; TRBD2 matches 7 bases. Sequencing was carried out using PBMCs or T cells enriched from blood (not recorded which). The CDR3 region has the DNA TGTGCCAGCAGCTTAGGTTCTAGCGGATGGTACGAGCAGTACTTC. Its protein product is CASSLGSSGWYEQYF.